The T cell receptor (beta chain) under discussion was sequenced for a study of blood T cell repertoires in COVID-19. Study at large: COVID-19 samples collected from the United States, Italy and Spain covered acute and convalescent phases. PBMCs, B-cell-depleted T cells, or T cells provided the cDNA or gDNA that made up the material.

Produced via immunoSEQ multiplex PCR; TCRdb's table is partial and in-frame only. The table lists 200,000 to 250,000 clones, about 87% of them singletons. The V gene's germline CDR1 is MGHRA and CDR2 YSYEKL. The ends were cut back, 0 bases at V and 0 bases at J, with 15 bases in the middle. CDR3 length equals 17 residues. Recruits, aged roughly 18 to 90 years, lived in approximately 26 US areas. Membership in each cohort depended on participant-reported clinical history. The V call is TRBV4-1, the J call TRBJ2-7; perhaps TRBD1 as D (6 bases). The material sequenced was PBMCs or T cells enriched from blood (not recorded which). The TCR was taken from a man in his late teens or twenties with acute COVID-19. Here the CDR3 reads CASSQESRQGSSYEQYF. The CDR3 DNA is TGCGCCAGCAGCCAAGAGTCCAGGCAGGGGAGCTCCTACGAGCAGTACTTC.